The TCR beta chain under discussion was sequenced for a study of T cell changes during pregnancy in multiple sclerosis. This table comes from immunoSEQ multiplex PCR, and its TCRdb copy is limited to in-frame clones, with some not included. The sample contains about 69,000 clones, roughly nine tenths of which appear only once. V lost 4 bases to trimming and J lost 4 bases, with 13 bases between them. This CDR3 is built from 13 residues. Germline V gene lookup returns CDR1 GTSNPN and CDR2 SVGIG (reference sequence). The sample here was CD4+ T cells from peripheral blood mononuclear cells, taken in the third trimester of pregnancy. The rearrangement links TRBV30 to TRBJ1-2, with D perhaps matching TRBD1 (6 bases). The TCR comes from a female donor in good health, enrolled as a control in a pregnancy study. The CDR3 sequence: CAWILDRPYGYTF. The CDR3 DNA follows: TGTGCCTGGATCCTAGACAGGCCCTATGGCTACACCTTC. Looking up the rest from reference TRBV30 and TRBJ1-2 gives the full variable domain: SQTIHQWPATLVQPVGSPLSLECTVEGTSNPNLYWYRQAAGRGLQLLFYSVGIGQISSEVPQNLSASRPQDRQFILSSKKLLLSDSGFYLCAWILDRPYGYTFGSGTRLTVV.